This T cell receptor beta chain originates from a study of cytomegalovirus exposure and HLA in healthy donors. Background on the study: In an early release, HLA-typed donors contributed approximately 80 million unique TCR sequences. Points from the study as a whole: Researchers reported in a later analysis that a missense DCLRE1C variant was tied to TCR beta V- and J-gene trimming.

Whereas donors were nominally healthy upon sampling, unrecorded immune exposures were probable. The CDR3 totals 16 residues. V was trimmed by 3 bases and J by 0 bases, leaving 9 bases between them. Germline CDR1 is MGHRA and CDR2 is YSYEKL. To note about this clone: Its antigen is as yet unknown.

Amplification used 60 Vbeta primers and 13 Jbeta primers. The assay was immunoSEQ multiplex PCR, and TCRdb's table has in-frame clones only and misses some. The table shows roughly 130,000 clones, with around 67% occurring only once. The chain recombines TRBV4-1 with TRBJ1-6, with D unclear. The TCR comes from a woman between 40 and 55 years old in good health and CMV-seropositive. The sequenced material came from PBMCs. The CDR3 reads CASSHPKSSYNSPLHF. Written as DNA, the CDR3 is TGCGCCAGCAGCCATCCAAAGAGCTCCTATAATTCACCCCTCCACTTT.